This TCR beta chain was observed in a study of Graves' ophthalmopathy and Graves' hyperthyroidism. This clonotype was seen many times. Amplification of TCR beta CDR3 regions used RNA transcripts. HTBI-primed RT-PCR formed the first round, and a multiplex PCR formed the second. TCRdb re-analysed the multiplex PCR reads in MiXCR, keeping a single row per CDR3 protein. The sample carries 170,000 or so distinct CDR3 sequences, about 40% recorded once. This clonotype originated in a woman aged 40 to 50 with Graves' ophthalmopathy. The sample consisted of peripheral blood.

The CDR3 loop reads CASSYSTTGRSTGELFF. For the CDR3, the DNA is TGTGCCAGCAGTTACTCGACAACAGGGAGATCGACCGGGGAGCTGTTTTTT. The J gene is TRBJ2-2, the V gene TRBV6-5; perhaps TRBD1 as D (6 bases). Trimming took off 0 bases at V and 5 bases at J, with 16 bases between the two ends. The CDR3 runs to 17 residues. CDR1 and CDR2 from the germline V gene are MNHEY and SVGAGI.